The 29 T cell receptor beta chains below were found in one sample sequenced in a study of CD8+CD57+ T cells in acquired aplastic anemia. For CDR3 and TCR beta VDJ profiling, genomic DNA was the template used. TCRdb re-analysed the reads in MiXCR, keeping a single row per CDR3 protein. The repertoire holds 250,000 to 300,000 distinct CDR3 sequences, with 45% to 70% as singletons. Sequenced material: sorted CD4+, CD8+, or CD8+CD57+ T cells (not recorded which) from PBMCs. The receptors derive from a human donor with severe aplastic anemia or a healthy control (not recorded which).

Only a few counts were recorded for this clonotype. The chain links TRBV7-2 to TRBJ1-2, with D unclear. This CDR3 spans 12 amino acids. Trimming stripped 4 bases from V and 8 bases from J, with 11 bases between. Germline V gene sequence: CDR1 SGHTA, CDR2 FQGNSA. CDR3 in amino acids: CASSSSRPGYTF. In nucleotides, the CDR3 is TGTGCCAGCAGCTCGTCGCGGCCCGGCTACACCTTC.

This clonotype was detected a few times. J is TRBJ2-4 and V is TRBV12-3 or TRBV12-4; perhaps TRBD2 as D (6 bases). With 3 bases removed from V and 4 bases from J, the gap between germline ends came to 16 bases. This CDR3 region has 16 residues. The CDR3: CASSFTGSLAKNIQYF. As DNA, the CDR3 is TGTGCCAGCAGTTTTACCGGAAGCCTAGCGAAAAACATTCAGTACTTC.

As concerns this clonotype: In this CDR3 the conserved last residue, phenylalanine or tryptophan, is missing, so a read error is likely. The rearrangement joins TRBV7-9 to TRBJ2-2; D gene ambiguous. The germline gives CDR1 SEHNR, CDR2 FQNEAQ (reference sequence). Trimming cost V 5 bases and J 0 bases, with 10 bases left between them. There are 15 residues in the CDR3. CDR3 sequence reads: CASSIDKANTGELFL. CDR3 in DNA: TGTGCCAGCAGCATAGACAAAGCGAACACCGGGGAGCTGTTTCTT.

This clonotype was seen ten or more times. The genes are TRBV19 and TRBJ2-6; 7 bases map to TRBD1. This CDR3 region has 18 residues. Looked up from germline, CDR1 is LNHDA and CDR2 is SQIVND (reference sequence). V trimming: 3 bases; J trimming: 2 bases; junction bases outside the gene matches: 10. CDR3 region: CASSILSGGPTGANVLTF. The CDR3 DNA reads as TGTGCCAGTAGTATCCTTTCAGGGGGTCCCACTGGGGCCAACGTCCTGACTTTC.

The J gene is TRBJ1-2, the V gene TRBV7-8, with 7 bases aligning to TRBD1. The CDR3 extends over 15 amino acids. Germline values: CDR1 SGHVS, CDR2 FQNEAQ. V was clipped by 5 bases and J by 5 bases; unmatched bases: 11. The CDR3, as DNA: TGTGCCAGCAGCGATTCTCCGGGACAGATATATGGCTACACCTTC. Translation: CASSDSPGQIYGYTF.

As concerns this clonotype: One junction end disagrees with the germline gene, perhaps due to a read error. The CDR3 DNA reads as TGCAGTGCTAGAAGCGACGGGGGGGTTTATGACTACACCTTC. The encoded protein is CSARSDGGVYDYTF. The chain joins TRBV20-1 to TRBJ1-2, with D perhaps matching TRBD1 (5 bases). The CDR3 loop spans 14 amino acids. Germline V gene sequence: CDR1 DFQATT, CDR2 SNEGSKA (reference sequence).

V usage is TRBV2 and J usage is TRBJ1-2; 10 bases agree with TRBD1. The germline CDR1 and CDR2 sequences are SNHLY and FYNNEI. Germline trimming cut 5 bases from V and 6 bases from J; bases unmatched to any gene: 12. CDR3 length: 16 amino acids. In DNA form, the CDR3 reads TGTGCCAGCAGTTCTATGACAGGGGGCGCAGGAAATGGCTACACCTTC. As protein: CASSSMTGGAGNGYTF.

This clonotype appeared a single time. The chain has TRBV19 and TRBJ1-2, with D possibly being TRBD1 (6 bases). The CDR3 runs to 14 residues. Per the germline V gene, CDR1 is LNHDA and CDR2 is SQIVND (reference sequence). V lost 6 bases and J lost 4, with 15 bases in between. For the CDR3, the DNA is TGTGCCAGTAGCGGGACATTTGAGGCCTATGGCTACACCTTC. It is translated as CASSGTFEAYGYTF. Supplemented by reference TRBV19 and TRBJ1-2, the full variable domain reads DGGITQSPKYLFRKEGQNVTLSCEQNLNHDAMYWYRQDPGQGLRLIYYSQIVNDFQKGDIAEGYSVSREKKESFPLTVTSAQKNPTAFYLCASSGTFEAYGYTFGSGTRLTVV.

This clonotype was detected many times. The rearrangement links TRBV9 to TRBJ1-3, with a tentative D call TRBD1 (6 bases). V shed 3 bases and J shed 8 bases, with 15 bases lying between them. The germline V gene encodes CDR1 SGDLS and CDR2 YYNGEE. The CDR3 contains 14 residues. This chain's CDR3 is CASSEQGRGDTIYF. CDR3 bases: TGTGCCAGCAGCGAGCAGGGTAGGGGGGACACCATATATTTT.

Ten or more counts support this clonotype. The chain links TRBV4-1 to TRBJ2-5; D unclear. In germline, CDR1 is MGHRA, CDR2 YSYEKL. The CDR3 runs to 14 residues. Trimming took off 1 base at V and 2 bases at J, with 8 bases between the two ends. This chain's CDR3 is CASSQGILQETQYF. CDR3 nucleotide sequence: TGCGCCAGCAGCCAAGGAATCCTTCAAGAGACCCAGTACTTC.

The chain employs TRBV10-3 and TRBJ2-6; the match to TRBD1 covers 9 bases. Germline V gene sequence: CDR1 ENHRY, CDR2 SYGVKD. The CDR3 sequence is 17 residues long. V gave up 3 bases and J gave up 6 bases; unmatched junction bases: 9. The DNA for the CDR3 is TGTGCCATCAGTGAATCGATACAGGGGGCTCAGGCCAACGTCCTGACTTTC. As protein: CAISESIQGAQANVLTF.

This clonotype was observed once. CDR3: CASSLGRLSYEQYF. The DNA for the CDR3 is TGTGCCAGCAGCTTGGGTAGGCTCTCCTACGAGCAGTACTTC. The chain is built from TRBV5-6 and TRBJ2-7; D is ambiguous. Germline CDR1 reads SGHDT; CDR2 reads YYEEEE. V gave up 0 bases and J gave up 0 bases, with 7 bases separating them. The CDR3 consists of 14 residues.

In this sample, this clonotype turned up many times. The genes are TRBV3-1 and TRBJ1-2; 10 bases line up with TRBD1. Germline CDR1 LGHDT, CDR2 YNNKEL (reference sequence). This CDR3 comprises 14 residues. Unmatched junction bases numbered 3, after V lost 5 bases and J lost 3 bases. The CDR3 region has the DNA TGTGCCAGCAGCGGGGGACAGGGGTACTATGGCTACACCTTC. This sequence encodes CASSGGQGYYGYTF.

V and J are TRBV7-6 and TRBJ2-2; 8 nucleotides match TRBD2. The V and J ends lost 6 bases and 7 bases, in that order; junction bases with no gene match: 13. The length of the CDR3 is 16 residues. Germline loops: CDR1 SGHVS, CDR2 FNYEAQ. Here the CDR3 reads CASSHPGGRIIGELFF. CDR3 sequence (DNA): TGTGCCAGCAGTCACCCGGGCGGGAGGATAATCGGGGAGCTGTTTTTT.

This chain connects TRBV20-1 to TRBJ1-4; D unresolved. CDR1 and CDR2 from the germline V gene are DFQATT and SNEGSKA (reference sequence). Trimming shortened V by 8 bases and J by 6 bases, and 16 bases separated the two germline ends. This CDR3 region has 13 residues. DNA for the CDR3: TGCAGTTCTATGCGGGAGAGAGATGAAAAACTGTTTTTT. Amino acid sequence: CSSMRERDEKLFF.

There are a few counts of this clonotype. The CDR3 region has the DNA TGTGCCAGCAGCGCCGACCGGGGGGGGACCCTCGGGGATGAGCAGTTCTTC. This sequence encodes CASSADRGGTLGDEQFF. This rearrangement joins TRBV9 to TRBJ2-1; 8 bases align to TRBD2. CDR3 length equals 17 residues. V lost 3 bases, J lost 8 bases, and 16 bases stayed unmatched. CDR1 is SGDLS and CDR2 is YYNGEE in the germline V gene. The whole variable domain, filled in from reference TRBV9 and TRBJ2-1, reads DSGVTQTPKHLITATGQRVTLRCSPRSGDLSVYWYQQSLDQGLQFLIQYYNGEERAKGNILERFSAQQFPDLHSELNLSSLELGDSALYFCASSADRGGTLGDEQFFGPGTRLTVL.

A remark on this clonotype: The germline gene is not matched at one end of the junction; a read error may be the cause. This chain links TRBV7-2 with TRBJ1-1; tentative D call: TRBD1 (5 bases). CDR1 SGHTA and CDR2 FQGNSA come from the germline V gene. The CDR3 sequence is 18 residues long. CDR3 sequence reads: CASSQGHSGVEGRTEAFF. In nucleotides, the CDR3 is TGCGCCAGCAGCCAAGGACACAGTGGGGTCGAGGGTCGGACTGAAGCTTTCTTT.

The rearrangement joins TRBV7-3 to TRBJ2-3; D is ambiguous. The CDR3 consists of 14 residues. Germline loops: CDR1 SGHTA, CDR2 FQGTGA. Trimming took 4 bases from V and 11 from J, leaving 19 bases between them. This chain's CDR3 is CASSSLGGGGEQYF. The CDR3 DNA follows: TGTGCCAGCAGCTCCCTGGGCGGTGGCGGTGAGCAGTATTTT.

This clonotype has just a few counts. This chain connects TRBV7-6 to TRBJ1-4, with 8 bases lining up with TRBD1. Losses at the gene ends were 5 bases for V and 8 bases for J; bases not matched to a gene: 13. The CDR3 length is 16 residues. Looked up from germline, CDR1 is SGHVS and CDR2 is FNYEAQ. The CDR3 bases are TGTGCCAGCAGCCTCGGAGGGCAGGGGGCTAGAGAAAAACTGTTTTTT. Its translation is CASSLGGQGAREKLFF. Using reference TRBV7-6 and TRBJ1-4 for the parts outside the CDR3, the full variable domain is GAGVSQSPRYKVTKRGQDVALRCDPISGHVSLYWYRQALGQGPEFLTYFNYEAQQDKSGLPNDRFSAERPEGSISTLTIQRTEQRDSAMYRCASSLGGQGAREKLFFGSGTQLSVL.

DNA of the CDR3: TGTGCCAGCAGCATTAATCCGGGCACTGAAGCTTTCTTT. Its protein product is CASSINPGTEAFF. The chain has TRBV7-8 and TRBJ1-1; no reliable D call. Germline V CDR1 and CDR2: SGHVS, FQNEAQ. The CDR3 contains 13 residues. The germline V and J ends were trimmed by 5 bases and 4 bases, with 11 bases remaining between them.

This clonotype was recorded only once. The CDR3 does not end in the conserved phenylalanine or tryptophan, so this is likely a read error. The V gene is TRBV5-6, the J gene TRBJ2-2; unclear D gene. Germline V gene data show CDR1 as SGHDT and CDR2 as YYEEEE. V dropped 0 bases and J dropped 4 bases, with 13 bases sitting between them. This CDR3 has 16 amino acids. In DNA form, the CDR3 reads TGTGCCAGCAGCTTGGCCGAACTTTCGGTCACCGGGGAGCTGTTTCTT. Encoded protein: CASSLAELSVTGELFL.

The chain combines TRBV29-1 with TRBJ1-2; D gene uncertain. Germline CDR1 reads SQVTM; CDR2 reads ANQGSEA. The CDR3 sequence is 11 residues long. V was pared by 4 bases and J by 8 bases, with 11 bases between. The CDR3 reads CSVAREGGYTF. In DNA form, the CDR3 reads TGCAGCGTTGCCCGGGAGGGAGGCTACACCTTC.

V usage is TRBV11-3 and J usage is TRBJ2-7; 11 bases are a match to TRBD2. V lost 5 bases to trimming and J lost 2 bases; unmatched junction nucleotides: 5. Germline values: CDR1 SGHNT, CDR2 YENEEA. The CDR3 has 15 amino acids. The CDR3 loop reads CASSPGLAVPYEQYF. The CDR3 coding sequence is TGTGCCAGCAGCCCGGGACTAGCGGTTCCCTACGAGCAGTACTTC.

This clonotype was seen many times. Its ends do not fully match the called genes, so a read error is possible. The chain has TRBV5-1 and TRBJ2-7; TRBD1 might be the D (6 bases). Germline loops: CDR1 SGHRS, CDR2 YFSETQ. The CDR3 has 13 residues. DNA of the CDR3: TGTGCCAGCAGCTTGGCCAGGGGAGACGAGCAGTACTTC. This encodes CASSLARGDEQYF. Together with reference TRBV5-1 and TRBJ2-7, the CDR3 gives the full variable domain: KAGVTQTPRYLIKTRGQQVTLSCSPISGHRSVSWYQQTPGQGLQFLFEYFSETQRNKGNFPGRFSGRQFSNSRSEMNVSTLELGDSALYLCASSLARGDEQYFGPGTRLTVT.

The chain joins TRBV11-2 to TRBJ1-2; D unresolved. V gave up 1 base and J gave up 0 bases, with 6 bases separating them. The V gene's germline CDR1 is SGHAT and CDR2 FQNNGV. CDR3 length: 14 residues. DNA for the CDR3: TGTGCCAGCAGCTTAGCCGGGACTAACTATGGCTACACCTTC. Protein sequence: CASSLAGTNYGYTF.

The count of this clonotype is one. The rearrangement uses TRBV10-3 and TRBJ2-2, with unresolved D. V lost 11 bases to trimming and J lost 0 bases, with 7 bases between them. Germline V gives CDR1 ENHRY, CDR2 SYGVKD. CDR3 length: 12 residues. DNA for the CDR3: TGTGCCGTACAATCGAACACCGGGGAGCTGTTTTTT. As protein: CAVQSNTGELFF.

The rearrangement joins TRBV5-1 to TRBJ2-7; D unclear. The CDR3 has 13 amino acids. V shed 5 bases and J shed 6 bases, with 15 bases lying between them. Germline lookup yields CDR1 SGHRS and CDR2 YFSETQ. For the CDR3, the DNA is TGCGCCAGCAGTCCCTTGTTAGTGGGCGAGCAGTACTTC. Protein product: CASSPLLVGEQYF. Drawing the rest from reference TRBV5-1 and TRBJ2-7, the complete variable domain is KAGVTQTPRYLIKTRGQQVTLSCSPISGHRSVSWYQQTPGQGLQFLFEYFSETQRNKGNFPGRFSGRQFSNSRSEMNVSTLELGDSALYLCASSPLLVGEQYFGPGTRLTVT.

A few counts support this clonotype. CDR3 DNA: TGTGCCAGCAGTGTGAGTTACGAGCAGTACTTC. Amino acids: CASSVSYEQYF. The V and J genes are TRBV6-6 and TRBJ2-7, with D unresolved. V was shortened by 5 bases and J by 4 bases, with 6 bases between the two germline ends. CDR3 size: 11 residues. The germline V gene encodes CDR1 MNHNY and CDR2 SVGAGI (reference sequence).

CDR3: CSTGLAGYEQYF. Here the CDR3 DNA reads TGCAGTACCGGACTAGCGGGCTACGAGCAGTACTTC. The V gene is TRBV20-1, the J gene TRBJ2-7, with 11 bases fitting TRBD2. Germline V gene sequence: CDR1 DFQATT, CDR2 SNEGSKA (reference sequence). J lost 3 bases, V lost 8 bases, and 3 bases had no gene match. This CDR3 comprises 12 residues.